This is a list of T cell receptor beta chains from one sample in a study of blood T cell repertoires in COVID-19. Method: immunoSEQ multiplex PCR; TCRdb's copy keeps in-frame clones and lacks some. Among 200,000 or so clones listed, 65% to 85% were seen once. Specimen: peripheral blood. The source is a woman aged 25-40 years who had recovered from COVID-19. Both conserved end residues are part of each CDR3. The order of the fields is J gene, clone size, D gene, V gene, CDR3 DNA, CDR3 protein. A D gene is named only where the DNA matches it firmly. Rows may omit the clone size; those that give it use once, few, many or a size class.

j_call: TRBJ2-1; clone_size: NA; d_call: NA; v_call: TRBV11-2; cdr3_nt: TGTGCCAGCAGACAAAGCGGAGCGGCAAGCTCCTACAATGAGCAGTTCTTC; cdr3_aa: CASRQSGAASSYNEQFF
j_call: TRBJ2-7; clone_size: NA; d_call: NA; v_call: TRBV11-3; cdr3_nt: TGTGCCAGCAGCTTAGGGACACCATACGGCGAGCAGTACTTC; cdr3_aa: CASSLGTPYGEQYF
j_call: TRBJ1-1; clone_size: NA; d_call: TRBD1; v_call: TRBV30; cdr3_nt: TGTGCCTGGAGTCCCGGACAGGGCGGCACTGAAGCTTTCTTT; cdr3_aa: CAWSPGQGGTEAFF
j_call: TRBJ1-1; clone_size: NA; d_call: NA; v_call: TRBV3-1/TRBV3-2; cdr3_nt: TGTGCCAGCAGCCAACCCTGGGGGCCCCTGAACACTGAAGCTTTCTTT; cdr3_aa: CASSQPWGPLNTEAFF
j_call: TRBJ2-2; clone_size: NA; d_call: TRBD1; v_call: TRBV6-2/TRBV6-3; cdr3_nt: TGTGCCAGCAGTACGATGGACAGGGGGGCCGGGGAGCTGTTTTTT; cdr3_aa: CASSTMDRGAGELFF
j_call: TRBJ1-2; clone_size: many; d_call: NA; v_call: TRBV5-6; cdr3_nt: TGTGCCAGCAGCTTGGAACCGGGGACATATAACTATGGCTACACCTTC; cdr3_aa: CASSLEPGTYNYGYTF
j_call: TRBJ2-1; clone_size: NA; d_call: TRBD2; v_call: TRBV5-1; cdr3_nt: TGCGCCAGCAGCCCCACACTAGCGGGAGGGCCCAATGAGCAGTTCTTC; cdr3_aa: CASSPTLAGGPNEQFF
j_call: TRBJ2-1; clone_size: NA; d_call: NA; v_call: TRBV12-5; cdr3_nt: TGTGCTAGTGGTTTGGGCCCCCCGATACTAGTTGAATGGCCCAATGAGCAGTTCTTC; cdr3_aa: CASGLGPPILVEWPNEQFF
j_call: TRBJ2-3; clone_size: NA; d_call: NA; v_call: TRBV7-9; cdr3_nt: TGTGCCAGCAGCCCATCAATTTATGATTTGAGGCAGTATTTT; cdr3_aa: CASSPSIYDLRQYF
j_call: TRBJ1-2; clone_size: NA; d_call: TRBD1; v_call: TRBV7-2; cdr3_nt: TGTGCCAGCAGCTATCCGGGACAGCGGTATGGCTACACCTTC; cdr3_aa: CASSYPGQRYGYTF
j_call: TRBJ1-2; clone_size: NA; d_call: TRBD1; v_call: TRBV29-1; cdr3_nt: TGCAGCGTTGATGGGGTAGGACAGGGGGATGGCTACACCTTC; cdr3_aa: CSVDGVGQGDGYTF
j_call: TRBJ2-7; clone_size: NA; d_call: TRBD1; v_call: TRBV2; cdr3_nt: TGTGCCAGCTACAAAGAACAAACAGGGGTTTACGAGCAGTACTTC; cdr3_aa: CASYKEQTGVYEQYF
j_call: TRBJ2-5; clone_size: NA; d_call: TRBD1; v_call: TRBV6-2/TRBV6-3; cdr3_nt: TGTGCCAGCAGTCAGGGGGCGCGGGAGACCCAGTACTTC; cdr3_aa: CASSQGARETQYF
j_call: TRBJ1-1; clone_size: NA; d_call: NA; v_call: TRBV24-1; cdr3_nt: TGTGCCACCAGTGATTTGCAGGCCCCCCGTGGAGCTTTCTTT; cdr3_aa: CATSDLQAPRGAFF
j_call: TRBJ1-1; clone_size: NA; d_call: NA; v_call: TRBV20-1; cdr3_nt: TGCAGTGCTAGTATTGGCAGGGAGGTTGAAGCTTTCTTT; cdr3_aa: CSASIGREVEAFF
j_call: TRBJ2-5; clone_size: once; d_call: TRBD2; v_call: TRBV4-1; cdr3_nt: TGCGCCAGCAGCCAAGAGATAGCGGGAGTGGTGGTTGAAGAGACCCAGTACTTC; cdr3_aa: CASSQEIAGVVVEETQYF
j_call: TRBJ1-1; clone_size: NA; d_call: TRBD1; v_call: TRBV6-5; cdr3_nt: TGTGCCAGCAGTTACTCGTCTACAGGGGAGACTGAAGCTTTCTTT; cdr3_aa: CASSYSSTGETEAFF
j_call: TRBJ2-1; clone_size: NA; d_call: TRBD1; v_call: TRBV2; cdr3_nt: TGTGCCAGCGGAAAACAGGGGCATCAGGGGCAGTTCTTC; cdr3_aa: CASGKQGHQGQFF
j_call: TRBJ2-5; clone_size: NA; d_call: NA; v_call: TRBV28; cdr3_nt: TGTGCCAGCAGTTTCAGGGATTACCAAGAGACCCAGTACTTC; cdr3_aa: CASSFRDYQETQYF
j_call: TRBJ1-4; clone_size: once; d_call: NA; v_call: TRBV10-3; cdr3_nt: TGTGCCGTAAAAACTTCAGGGGTCTTAGGTGAAAAACTGTTTTTT; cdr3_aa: CAVKTSGVLGEKLFF